This T cell receptor (beta chain) comes out of a study of blood T cell repertoires in COVID-19. Study overall: Nucleic acid was either cDNA or gDNA, and it came from T cells, B-cell-depleted T cells, or PBMCs.

This clone was seen a single time. Germline V gene lookup returns CDR1 KGHSH and CDR2 LQKENI. V shed 3 bases and J shed 0 bases, with 14 bases lying between them. There are 16 residues in the CDR3. Authors' processing steps: Estimation of nucleated cell counts relied on the amplification of reference gene primers. Sequenced by immunoSEQ multiplex PCR; TCRdb stores in-frame clones only, minus some. D and trimming come from the DNA, and the V and J calls and clone size come from that table. In the table there are over 100,000 clones, around 86% of which are singletons. The sequencing sample was made of peripheral blood. This TCR derives from a woman between 65 and 79 years old with COVID-19, enrolled during active disease. The chain combines TRBV18 with TRBJ1-1; D unresolved. CDR3 region: CASSPSPLTMNTEAFF. CDR3 coding DNA: TGTGCCAGCTCACCCTCCCCCCTGACAATGAACACTGAAGCTTTCTTT.